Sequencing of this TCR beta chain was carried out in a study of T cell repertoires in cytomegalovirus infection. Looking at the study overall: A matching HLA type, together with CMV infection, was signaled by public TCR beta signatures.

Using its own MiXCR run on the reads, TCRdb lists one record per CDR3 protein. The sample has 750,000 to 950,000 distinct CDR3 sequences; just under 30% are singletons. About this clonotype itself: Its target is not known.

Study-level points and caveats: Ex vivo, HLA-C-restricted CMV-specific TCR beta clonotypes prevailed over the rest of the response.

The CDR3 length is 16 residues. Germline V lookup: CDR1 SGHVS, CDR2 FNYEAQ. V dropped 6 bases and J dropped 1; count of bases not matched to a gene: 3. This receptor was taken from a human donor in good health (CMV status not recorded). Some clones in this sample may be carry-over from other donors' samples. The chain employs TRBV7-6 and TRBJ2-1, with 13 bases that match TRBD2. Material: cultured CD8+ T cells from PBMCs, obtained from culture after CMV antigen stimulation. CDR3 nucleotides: TGTGCCAGCAGGCAACTAGCGGGGGGGTCCTACAATGAGCAGTTCTTC. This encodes CASRQLAGGSYNEQFF.